The 21 T cell receptor beta chains below all came from one sample that was sequenced in a study of cytomegalovirus exposure and HLA in healthy donors (dated by TCRdb to about 2017). To prepare the library, the immunoSEQ multiplex PCR assay was applied. The multiplex PCR relied on a mix of 60 forward primers for TCR Vbeta segments and 13 reverse primers for TCR Jbeta segments. TCRdb limited this immuneACCESS table to in-frame rearrangements with V and J called. A share of clones is missing; checked studies link under half to unresolved V genes, and the rest is unexplained. In this sample the table shows about 110,000 clones, roughly 80% of which occur a single time. The ten largest clones capture approximately 5.1% of the sample. The material sequenced was PBMCs. Receptor source: a female donor in good health and CMV-seropositive.

J is TRBJ1-1 and V is TRBV27, with 9 bases aligning to TRBD1. Germline V gives CDR1 MNHEY, CDR2 SMNVEV (reference sequence). The V gene end was trimmed by 1 base and the J gene end by 2 bases; junction bases not matched to a gene: 2. This CDR3 is built from 15 residues. Here the CDR3 DNA reads TGTGCCAGCAGTTTATACAGGGGGCGAAACACTGAAGCTTTCTTT. This gives the protein CASSLYRGRNTEAFF.

The chain links TRBV29-1 to TRBJ2-1; 10 nucleotides align to TRBD2. The CDR3 spans 17 residues. V shed 7 bases and J 5 bases; nucleotides not matched to a gene: 17. CDR1 SQVTM and CDR2 ANQGSEA come from the germline V gene. CDR3 DNA: TGCAGCGCCCGGACTGGGGCTAGCGGGAGCCTTAACAATGAGCAGTTCTTC. This encodes CSARTGASGSLNNEQFF.

CDR3: CASISNTDTQYF. The CDR3 nucleotides are TGTGCCAGCATTTCTAACACAGATACGCAGTATTTT. V gene TRBV27 combines with J gene TRBJ2-3; D not resolved. This CDR3 spans 12 amino acids. V was pared by 7 bases and J by 2 bases, with 7 bases between. Germline CDR1 MNHEY, CDR2 SMNVEV (reference sequence).

The chain has TRBV5-6 and TRBJ1-5, with a possible D match to TRBD1 (5 bases). Deletions cut 1 base from V and 6 bases from J, with 17 bases between. Germline V CDR1 and CDR2: SGHDT, YYEEEE. The CDR3 is made up of 16 amino acids. The CDR3 region has the DNA TGTGCCAGCAGCTTGACCGGTAGGGGCCCTCCTCAGCCCCAGCATTTT. Its translation is CASSLTGRGPPQPQHF.

The V call is TRBV5-1, the J call TRBJ1-5; perhaps TRBD1 as D (6 bases). This CDR3 has 13 residues. V lost 4 bases and J lost 5, with 10 bases in between. The germline gives CDR1 SGHRS, CDR2 YFSETQ. Written as DNA, the CDR3 is TGCGCCAGCAGCCCGGACAGCCATCAGCCCCAGCATTTT. Its protein is CASSPDSHQPQHF.

The rearrangement joins TRBV2 to TRBJ1-2; D gene unclear. The CDR3 consists of 13 residues. Trimming took 4 bases from V and 3 from J, leaving 9 bases between them. CDR1 is SNHLY and CDR2 is FYNNEI in the germline V gene. The DNA for the CDR3 is TGTGCCAGCAGTGGAGGCCGGTACTATGGCTACACCTTC. Translation gives CASSGGRYYGYTF. Using reference TRBV2 and TRBJ1-2 for the parts outside the CDR3, the full variable domain is EPEVTQTPSHQVTQMGQEVILRCVPISNHLYFYWYRQILGQKVEFLVSFYNNEISEKSEIFDDQFSVERPDGSNFTLKIRSTKLEDSAMYFCASSGGRYYGYTFGSGTRLTVV.

The CDR3 loop is CASSTRSRELDGYTF. The DNA for the CDR3 is TGTGCCAGCTCCACCAGGTCCAGGGAATTGGATGGCTACACCTTC. The chain has TRBV18 and TRBJ1-2; tentative D call: TRBD1 (5 bases). V lost 6 bases and J lost 6, with 20 bases in between. The germline CDR1 and CDR2 sequences are KGHSH and LQKENI. The CDR3 extends over 15 amino acids.

The rearrangement joins TRBV9 to TRBJ2-3, with 9 bases fitting TRBD2. Trimming cost V 2 bases and J 3 bases; bases outside gene matches: 4. The CDR3 spans 15 residues. From germline, CDR1 is SGDLS and CDR2 YYNGEE. The chain's CDR3 is CASSVETSGTDTQYF. CDR3 nucleotide sequence: TGTGCCAGCAGCGTGGAGACTAGCGGTACAGATACGCAGTATTTT. The variable domain in full, with the rest retrieved from reference TRBV9 and TRBJ2-3, is DSGVTQTPKHLITATGQRVTLRCSPRSGDLSVYWYQQSLDQGLQFLIQYYNGEERAKGNILERFSAQQFPDLHSELNLSSLELGDSALYFCASSVETSGTDTQYFGPGTRLTVL.

The V and J genes are TRBV5-4 and TRBJ2-5; TRBD2 aligns across 8 bases. The CDR3 sequence is 16 residues long. Trimming removed 4 bases from V and 5 bases from J; junction bases left unmatched: 13. Germline CDR1 reads SGHNT; CDR2 reads YYREEE (reference sequence). As DNA, the CDR3 is TGTGCCAGCAGCCCTCGGACTAGCTCAAGGTGGGAGACCCAGTACTTC. It is translated as CASSPRTSSRWETQYF.

For the CDR3, the DNA is TGTGCCAGCAGTCTGGACAGGGGCAGGGAAAAACTGTTTTTT. Translation gives CASSLDRGREKLFF. This sequence joins TRBV7-2 and TRBJ1-4, with 9 bases fitting TRBD1. The CDR3 totals 14 residues. After removal of 6 bases from V and 8 bases from J, the junction contained 7 bases not matched to a gene. Germline CDR1 and CDR2: SGHTA and FQGNSA.

The J gene is TRBJ1-5, the V gene TRBV19; D might be TRBD1 (6 bases). There are 15 residues in the CDR3. V was trimmed by 0 bases and J by 6 bases, leaving 12 bases between them. Germline lookup yields CDR1 LNHDA and CDR2 SQIVND (reference sequence). CDR3 in amino acids: CASSIEGTFPQPQHF. DNA for the CDR3: TGTGCCAGTAGTATAGAGGGGACATTTCCTCAGCCCCAGCATTTT.

The rearrangement links TRBV7-2 to TRBJ1-2; D unclear. V was trimmed by 0 bases and J by 5 bases, leaving 13 bases between them. Germline V gene lookup returns CDR1 SGHTA and CDR2 FQGNSA. The CDR3 totals 15 residues. In DNA, the CDR3 is TGTGCCAGCAGCTTAGCAGGGAGTGGGGTATATGGCTACACCTTC. Translating gives CASSLAGSGVYGYTF.

The chain has TRBV28 and TRBJ2-7; D is possibly TRBD2 (5 bases). CDR3 size: 12 residues. Germline lookup yields CDR1 MDHEN and CDR2 SYDVKM. Trimming stripped 8 bases from V and 1 base from J, with 9 bases between. The CDR3 sequence: CASRGESYEQYF. CDR3 nucleotide sequence: TGTGCCAGCCGGGGAGAGTCCTACGAGCAGTACTTC.

CDR3 protein: CASSLVAGQPEAFF. DNA for the CDR3: TGTGCCAGCAGCTTGGTTGCGGGACAGCCTGAAGCTTTCTTT. The V gene is TRBV5-5, the J gene TRBJ1-1, with 7 bases identical to TRBD1. CDR1 and CDR2 (germline): SGHKS, YYEKEE (reference sequence). V shed 0 bases and J 6 bases; nucleotides not matched to a gene: 5. The CDR3 length is 14 residues. Drawing the rest from reference TRBV5-5 and TRBJ1-1, the complete variable domain is DAGVTQSPTHLIKTRGQQVTLRCSPISGHKSVSWYQQVLGQGPQFIFQYYEKEERGRGNFPDRFSARQFPNYSSELNVNALLLGDSALYLCASSLVAGQPEAFFGQGTRLTVV.

This clone was seen a few times. The chain employs TRBV27 and TRBJ1-6; D may be TRBD1 (5 bases). Germline V gene lookup returns CDR1 MNHEY and CDR2 SMNVEV (reference sequence). The CDR3 runs to 14 residues. V shed 5 bases and J shed 9 bases, with 14 bases lying between them. The CDR3 spells CASSTSGFGSPLHF. CDR3 nucleotide sequence: TGTGCCAGCAGTACCTCAGGGTTTGGTTCACCCCTCCACTTT.

The chain couples TRBV19 to TRBJ2-3; 9 bases match TRBD2. V lost 7 bases to trimming and J lost 1 base; unmatched junction nucleotides: 9. The V gene's germline CDR1 is LNHDA and CDR2 SQIVND (reference sequence). The CDR3 length is 16 residues. The CDR3 region has the DNA TGTGCCAGTACCCGCGGGAGGGCACAGGGCACAGATACGCAGTATTTT. Translated: CASTRGRAQGTDTQYF. Combining the CDR3 with reference TRBV19 and TRBJ2-3 gives the whole variable domain DGGITQSPKYLFRKEGQNVTLSCEQNLNHDAMYWYRQDPGQGLRLIYYSQIVNDFQKGDIAEGYSVSREKKESFPLTVTSAQKNPTAFYLCASTRGRAQGTDTQYFGPGTRLTVL.

The chain couples TRBV18 to TRBJ1-1; D unclear. The CDR3 covers 17 residues. CDR1 is KGHSH, CDR2 LQKENI, per germline. V dropped 4 bases and J dropped 0 bases, with 18 bases sitting between them. The CDR3 sequence is CASSQADQRTLNTEAFF. CDR3 DNA: TGTGCCAGCTCACAAGCTGACCAGAGGACTTTGAACACTGAAGCTTTCTTT. The variable domain in full, completed from reference TRBV18 and TRBJ1-1, reads NAGVMQNPRHLVRRRGQEARLRCSPMKGHSHVYWYRQLPEEGLKFMVYLQKENIIDESGMPKERFSAEFPKEGPSILRIQQVVRGDSAAYFCASSQADQRTLNTEAFFGQGTRLTVV.

The chain is built from TRBV4-2 and TRBJ2-2; 11 bases match TRBD2. J lost 5 bases, V lost 3 bases, and 8 bases had no gene match. CDR1 LGHNA and CDR2 YNFKEQ come from the germline V gene. This CDR3 is built from 17 residues. Here the CDR3 DNA reads TGTGCCAGCAGCCACCCACCTAGCGGGGGGTGGACCGGGGAGCTGTTTTTT. The encoded protein is CASSHPPSGGWTGELFF.

V and J are TRBV21-1 and TRBJ1-5. TRBV21-1 is recorded as a pseudogene. The CDR3 is made up of 16 amino acids. CDR3 nucleotides: TGTGCCAGCAGCCCACGCTCCCCCTATAGCAATCAGCCCCAGCATTTT. The encoded protein is CASSPRSPYSNQPQHF.

This CDR3 reads CASSLGAGALTGELFF. In DNA, the CDR3 is TGTGCCAGCAGCTTAGGGGCGGGAGCCCTGACCGGGGAGCTGTTTTTT. The chain combines TRBV7-6 with TRBJ2-2; 7 bases map to TRBD2. Germline V gives CDR1 SGHVS, CDR2 FNYEAQ. The CDR3 totals 16 residues. The V segment lost 1 base and the J segment 5 bases; nucleotides outside the gene matches: 7.

The CDR3 nucleotides are TGTGCCAGCAGCACCGGAGGAATTGTCTATGGCTACACCTTC. The encoded protein is CASSTGGIVYGYTF. The chain recombines TRBV7-2 with TRBJ1-2; D ambiguous. The V gene's germline CDR1 is SGHTA and CDR2 FQGNSA. This CDR3 contains 14 residues. V dropped 5 bases and J dropped 4 bases, with 14 bases sitting between them. Supplemented by reference TRBV7-2 and TRBJ1-2, the full variable domain reads GAGVSQSPSNKVTEKGKDVELRCDPISGHTALYWYRQSLGQGLEFLIYFQGNSAPDKSGLPSDRFSAERTGGSVSTLTIQRTQQEDSAVYLCASSTGGIVYGYTFGSGTRLTVV.